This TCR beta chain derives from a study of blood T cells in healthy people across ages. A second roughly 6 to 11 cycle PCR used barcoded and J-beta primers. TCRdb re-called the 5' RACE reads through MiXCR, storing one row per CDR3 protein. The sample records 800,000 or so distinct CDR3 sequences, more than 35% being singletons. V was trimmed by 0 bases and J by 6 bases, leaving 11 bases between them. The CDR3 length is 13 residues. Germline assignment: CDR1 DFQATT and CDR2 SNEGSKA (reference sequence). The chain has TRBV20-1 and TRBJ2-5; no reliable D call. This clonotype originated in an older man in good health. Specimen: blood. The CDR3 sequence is CSARDGRRQTQYF. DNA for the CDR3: TGCAGTGCTAGAGATGGAAGACGACAGACCCAGTACTTC.